This section outlines one T cell receptor (beta chain) sequence together with its context. These data come from a study of monozygotic twins with inflammatory bowel disease. Per donor, approximately 2.3 ml of blood was collected and frozen. There are 14 residues in the CDR3. In eight separate reactions per sample, cDNA was generated. TCRdb reprocessed the 5' RACE reads and stores each CDR3 protein as one record, lacking DNA. Recorded for this sample: 350,000 to 500,000 distinct CDR3 sequences. The receptor was isolated from a human donor with ulcerative colitis or Crohn's disease, or a healthy co-twin of an affected twin (not recorded which). The specimen was blood. The gene calls are TRBV12-3 or TRBV12-4 and TRBJ2-7; TCRdb designates TRBD2, a call that cannot be tested without DNA. The CDR3 region is CASSLKGGKGEQYF.